This T cell receptor beta chain was sequenced for a study of blood T cell repertoires in COVID-19. Overall study context: There were acute and convalescent COVID-19 samples, and they came from the United States, Italy and Spain. PBMCs, B-cell-depleted T cells, or T cells provided the cDNA or gDNA that made up the material.

The CDR3 covers 15 residues. The germline V gene has CDR1 MGHRA and CDR2 YSYEKL. With 1 base clipped from V and 5 bases from J, the junction kept 7 bases outside the gene matches. Original data processing: The assay estimated nucleated cells by amplifying reference gene primers. Clones were read by immunoSEQ multiplex PCR, and TCRdb kept only the in-frame ones, dropping some. V, J and clone size reflect that table, while D and trimming were determined from the DNA. The sample includes about 160,000 clones, roughly 80% of them seen just once. Sequenced: peripheral blood. This sequence originates from a man between 60 and 70 years old with acute or convalescent COVID-19. The chain carries TRBV4-1 and TRBJ2-5; 7 bases map to TRBD2. Here the CDR3 reads CASSQVGGYGETQYF. The CDR3 region has the DNA TGCGCCAGCAGCCAAGTGGGAGGGTATGGGGAGACCCAGTACTTC.